This T cell receptor (beta chain) was identified in a study of T-cell reconstitution after alpha-beta-depleted transplantation in children. V shed 1 base and J shed 1 base, with 12 bases lying between them. Germline values: CDR1 SGHTA, CDR2 FQGTGA. CDR3 length equals 16 residues. During its preparation, the TCRbeta library received unique molecular identifiers. TCRdb redid the calling of the PCR reads with MiXCR, one entry per CDR3 protein. Of 750,000 to 950,000 distinct CDR3 sequences listed, roughly 15% are singletons. The V and J genes are TRBV7-3 and TRBJ2-3, with a weak D call TRBD2 (6 bases). The sample was PBMCs, mostly from graft donor cells, taken 360 days after TCRalphabeta/CD19-depleted stem cell transplant. This sequence was found in a male patient between 5 and 17 years old who had a stem cell transplant for acute lymphoblastic leukemia, so the T cells may come from the graft donor. CDR3 amino acids: CASSLRLATGTDTQYF. For the CDR3, the DNA is TGTGCCAGCAGCTTAAGGCTAGCGACGGGCACAGATACGCAGTATTTT. The complete variable domain, with remaining parts taken from reference TRBV7-3 and TRBJ2-3, reads GAGVSQTPSNKVTEKGKYVELRCDPISGHTALYWYRQSLGQGPEFLIYFQGTGAADDSGLPNDRFFAVRPEGSVSTLKIQRTERGDSAVYLCASSLRLATGTDTQYFGPGTRLTVL.